The next 15 T cell receptor beta chains were all read from a single sample in a study of beta chain features in type 1 diabetes. Study results and caveats: In every one of the four CD4+ subsets, TCRB CDR3s were moderately but significantly shorter in Type 1 diabetes patients.

Their target antigens are unknown. Reverse transcription of all isolated RNA meant that expressed TCRB transcripts were sequenced. Profiling relied on immunoSEQ multiplex PCR, and the TCRdb table lists in-frame clones only, not all of them. The sample records a few hundred thousand clones, 8% to 10% being singletons. The sequencing sample was made of central memory CD4+ T cells from blood. Receptors originate from a man aged 30 to 39 with type 1 diabetes.

There are a few counts of this clone. V usage is TRBV7-3 and J usage is TRBJ2-6; 8 bases fit TRBD2. CDR1 SGHTA and CDR2 FQGTGA come from the germline V gene. V shed 4 bases, J shed 0 bases, and the junction held 8 bases outside the gene matches. The CDR3 sequence is 18 residues long. The CDR3 DNA follows: TGTGCCAGCAGCTACCAGAGCCGGGGGGGCTCTGGGGCCAACGTCCTGACTTTC. Protein product: CASSYQSRGGSGANVLTF.

This clone was found many times. The V call is TRBV28, the J call TRBJ1-3; D uncertain. Germline V gives CDR1 MDHEN, CDR2 SYDVKM. CDR3 size: 11 residues. V was cut by 4 bases and J by 6 bases, with 4 bases left in between. Here the CDR3 DNA reads TGTGCCAGCAGTTACCAAAACACCATATATTTT. This translates into CASSYQNTIYF.

J is TRBJ2-7 and V is TRBV6-6, with TRBD2 matching 7 bases. The CDR3 totals 14 residues. The ends lost 4 bases at V and 0 bases at J; junction bases unmatched: 3. The germline V gene has CDR1 MNHNY and CDR2 SVGAGI (reference sequence). For the CDR3, the DNA is TGTGCCAGCAGTTTAGCGGGTAGCTCCTACGAGCAGTACTTC. Protein product: CASSLAGSSYEQYF.

A few counts support this clone. The rearrangement joins TRBV28 to TRBJ1-1, with D hard to call. Trimming cost V 5 bases and J 5 bases, with 6 bases left between them. Germline-derived CDR1 and CDR2 are MDHEN and SYDVKM. This CDR3 is built from 11 residues. The CDR3 spells CASSTRTEAFF. The DNA for the CDR3 is TGTGCCAGCAGTACGAGAACTGAAGCTTTCTTT.

The chain carries TRBV2 and TRBJ2-7; 8 bases match TRBD1. The germline V gene has CDR1 SNHLY and CDR2 FYNNEI. V was pared by 2 bases and J by 6 bases, with 9 bases of the junction left unmatched. The CDR3 is made up of 15 amino acids. The CDR3 reads CASSENGQGWGEQYF. The CDR3 DNA follows: TGTGCCAGCAGTGAAAACGGACAGGGATGGGGCGAGCAGTACTTC.

This chain uses TRBV27 with TRBJ2-3; tentative D call: TRBD2 (5 bases). Trimming took 1 base from V and 1 from J, leaving 12 bases between them. CDR1 is MNHEY, CDR2 SMNVEV, per germline (reference sequence). CDR3 length: 16 amino acids. The CDR3 nucleotides are TGTGCCAGCAGTTTATACAGACCGCGGGGCACAGATACGCAGTATTTT. This gives the protein CASSLYRPRGTDTQYF.

This clone came up a few times. V gene TRBV5-5 combines with J gene TRBJ1-5, with TRBD1 matching 7 bases. The CDR3 consists of 15 residues. Trimming at V came to 5 bases and at J to 4 bases, leaving 9 bases not matched to a gene. Germline loops: CDR1 SGHKS, CDR2 YYEKEE (reference sequence). CDR3: CASRGDRPRNQPQHF. In nucleotides, the CDR3 is TGTGCCAGCAGAGGGGACAGACCTAGGAATCAGCCCCAGCATTTT.

The V call is TRBV28, the J call TRBJ1-2; D unresolved. Germline CDR1 MDHEN, CDR2 SYDVKM. The CDR3 spans 14 residues. V was shortened by 2 bases and J by 4 bases, with 11 bases between the two germline ends. CDR3 nucleotide sequence: TGTGCCAGCAGTTTAAATTCCGGTATCTATGGCTACACCTTC. Translation: CASSLNSGIYGYTF.

V usage is TRBV29-1 and J usage is TRBJ2-3; TRBD2 agrees at 7 bases. Germline assignment: CDR1 SQVTM and CDR2 ANQGSEA. Unmatched junction bases numbered 9, after V lost 2 bases and J lost 4 bases. The CDR3 contains 15 residues. The CDR3 region has the DNA TGCAGCGTTGAAAAAAGCGGGATCGGGGCAGATACGCAGTATTTT. Its protein product is CSVEKSGIGADTQYF.

This clone was recorded at least ten times. This rearrangement joins TRBV5-8 to TRBJ1-5, with TRBD1 matching 10 bases. The CDR3 has 16 amino acids. Trimming cost V 4 bases and J 4 bases; bases outside gene matches: 8. Germline CDR1 is SGHTS and CDR2 is YDEGEE. CDR3 DNA: TGTGCCAGCAGCCCGGGACAGGGGAGCGGGAATCAGCCCCAGCATTTT. Translation: CASSPGQGSGNQPQHF.

The rearrangement joins TRBV5-5 to TRBJ2-7, with D possibly TRBD1 on 6 matching bases. Per the germline V gene, CDR1 is SGHKS and CDR2 is YYEKEE (reference sequence). V was pared by 4 bases and J by 4 bases, with 12 bases between. The CDR3 covers 13 residues. The CDR3 nucleotides read TGTGCCAGCAGCGCCGGGACATATTACGAGCAGTACTTC. Its translation is CASSAGTYYEQYF.

CDR3 region: CASSLERLPVGGQYF. DNA of the CDR3: TGTGCCAGCAGCTTAGAAAGGCTTCCGGTGGGGGGGCAGTACTTC. This sequence joins TRBV11-2 and TRBJ2-7, with D possibly being TRBD2 (6 bases). Germline V CDR1 and CDR2: SGHAT, FQNNGV. CDR3 length: 15 residues. V shed 0 bases and J shed 9 bases, with 18 bases lying between them.

This clone was found a few times. The chain uses TRBV4-1 and TRBJ2-7; no firm D call. Germline V gene lookup returns CDR1 MGHRA and CDR2 YSYEKL. The V end lost 0 bases, the J end lost 1 base, and 7 bases lay between the germline ends. This CDR3 spans 14 amino acids. This chain's CDR3 is CASSQERWSYEQYF. The DNA of the CDR3 is TGCGCCAGCAGCCAAGAACGGTGGTCCTACGAGCAGTACTTC.

The V gene is TRBV19, the J gene TRBJ2-6; 11 nucleotides line up with TRBD1. In germline, CDR1 is LNHDA, CDR2 SQIVND (reference sequence). V trimming: 6 bases; J trimming: 4 bases; junction bases outside the gene matches: 8. The CDR3 extends over 17 amino acids. CDR3 protein: CASRRGQGASGANVLTF. CDR3 DNA sequence: TGTGCCAGTAGGAGAGGACAGGGGGCATCAGGGGCCAACGTCCTGACTTTC. Full variable domain (rest looked up from reference TRBV19 and TRBJ2-6): DGGITQSPKYLFRKEGQNVTLSCEQNLNHDAMYWYRQDPGQGLRLIYYSQIVNDFQKGDIAEGYSVSREKKESFPLTVTSAQKNPTAFYLCASRRGQGASGANVLTFGAGSRLTVL.

J is TRBJ1-2 and V is TRBV7-9; tentatively, D is TRBD1 (5 bases). This CDR3 region has 14 residues. The ends were cut back, 5 bases at V and 0 bases at J, with 10 bases in the middle. Germline V gives CDR1 SEHNR, CDR2 FQNEAQ (reference sequence). CDR3 region: CASSPPGANYGYTF. In DNA, the CDR3 is TGTGCCAGCAGCCCCCCGGGGGCTAACTATGGCTACACCTTC. The full variable domain, with the rest looked up from reference TRBV7-9 and TRBJ1-2, is DTGVSQNPRHKITKRGQNVTFRCDPISEHNRLYWYRQTLGQGPEFLTYFQNEAQLEKSRLLSDRFSAERPKGSFSTLEIQRTEQGDSAMYLCASSPPGANYGYTFGSGTRLTVV.